This TCR beta chain originates from a study of blood T cell repertoires in COVID-19. On the study more broadly: Specimens from acute and convalescent COVID-19 originated in the United States, Italy and Spain. Sources were T cells, B-cell-depleted T cells, or PBMCs; the material itself was cDNA or gDNA.

Original methodology: Reference gene primer amplification gave estimated nucleated cell counts. TCRdb keeps only in-frame clones here, not all; method: immunoSEQ multiplex PCR. V and J calls and clone size are copied from that table; D and trimming were computed from the DNA. The sample yields 210,000 or so clones, about 85% seen once. This clone was detected only once. Other DNA sequences from this sample encode an identical CDR3 as well. V trimming: 1 base; J trimming: 6 bases; junction bases outside the gene matches: 1. There are 13 residues in the CDR3. Germline CDR1 SGHNT, CDR2 YYREEE (reference sequence).

The source material was peripheral blood. The clonotype originates from a human donor in a cohort sampled during active COVID-19. This rearrangement joins TRBV5-4 to TRBJ2-3; 8 bases line up with TRBD2. The CDR3 sequence: CASSLTGGDTQYF. As DNA, the CDR3 is TGTGCCAGCAGCTTGACGGGGGGGGATACGCAGTATTTT.